Shown below are 8 T cell receptor beta chains from a single sample sequenced in a study of shared T cell receptors in the human thymus. Profiling relied on immunoSEQ multiplex PCR, and the TCRdb table lists in-frame clones only, not all of them. This table has about 380,000 clones, around 93% appearing once. The sample comprised thymocytes. These receptors all come from a human donor.

This chain joins TRBV7-9 and TRBJ1-3; D is uncertain. V gave up 2 bases and J gave up 0 bases, with 17 bases separating them. Germline V gene lookup returns CDR1 SEHNR and CDR2 FQNEAQ (reference sequence). The CDR3 sequence is 18 residues long. CDR3 protein: CASSLPKSSRVSGNTIYF. CDR3 nucleotide sequence: TGTGCCAGCAGCTTACCCAAGAGTAGTAGGGTCTCTGGAAACACCATATATTTT.

This clone was detected only once. The V and J genes are TRBV6-1 and TRBJ2-1; D unclear. The germline V and J ends were trimmed by 0 bases and 10 bases, with 7 bases remaining between them. CDR1 and CDR2 (germline): MNHNS, SASEGT. The CDR3 is made up of 12 amino acids. DNA of the CDR3: TGTGCCAGCAGTGAAGCTAGGATCGAGCAGTTCTTC. It is translated as CASSEARIEQFF.

A word on this clone: The sample has other DNA sequences that encode this CDR3 too. The chain couples TRBV6-5 to TRBJ2-5; D is uncertain. V lost 2 bases to trimming and J lost 2 bases, with 6 bases between them. Germline V gene sequence: CDR1 MNHEY, CDR2 SVGAGI. The CDR3 is 13 amino acids. Here the CDR3 DNA reads TGTGCCAGCAGTTACGACCGGCAAGAGACCCAGTACTTC. Its protein product is CASSYDRQETQYF.

The gene calls are TRBV27 and TRBJ2-1; 15 bases line up with TRBD2. V dropped 5 bases and J dropped 9; count of bases not matched to a gene: 11. The CDR3 spans 17 residues. Germline V gives CDR1 MNHEY, CDR2 SMNVEV (reference sequence). CDR3: CASSTTGTSGRRVEQFF. The CDR3 DNA is TGTGCCAGCAGTACGACCGGGACTAGCGGGAGGAGAGTTGAGCAGTTCTTC.

The count of this clone is one. The rearrangement joins TRBV6-5 to TRBJ2-3; D not certain. Germline CDR1 MNHEY, CDR2 SVGAGI. Deletions cut 3 bases from V and 2 bases from J, with 12 bases between. The CDR3 loop spans 15 amino acids. The CDR3 DNA is TGTGCCAGCAGTTATGGGGTCTACGACACAGATACGCAGTATTTT. As protein: CASSYGVYDTDTQYF.

The J gene is TRBJ2-5, the V gene TRBV28; 9 bases are a match to TRBD2. V was clipped by 6 bases and J by 1 base; unmatched bases: 3. The CDR3 length is 14 residues. Per the germline V gene, CDR1 is MDHEN and CDR2 is SYDVKM. CDR3 bases: TGTGCCAGCAGCCCGACTAGCGGCCAAGAGACCCAGTACTTC. Its protein is CASSPTSGQETQYF.

The chain has TRBV4-2 and TRBJ2-5, with D tentatively TRBD2 (6 bases). The CDR3 runs 14 residues. V was clipped by 3 bases and J by 5 bases, with 13 bases between them. Germline values: CDR1 LGHNA, CDR2 YNFKEQ. The CDR3 spells CASSHHGSGETQYF. In DNA form, the CDR3 reads TGTGCCAGCAGCCACCACGGGAGCGGTGAGACCCAGTACTTC.

This chain connects TRBV29-1 to TRBJ2-3, with 7 bases aligning to TRBD1. The CDR3 sequence is 13 residues long. The junction had 7 bases not matched to a gene; V was cut back by 4 bases and J by 6 bases. Germline loops: CDR1 SQVTM, CDR2 ANQGSEA. CDR3 in DNA: TGCAGCGTTGTTGACAGGGATTCTGATACGCAGTATTTT. This translates into CSVVDRDSDTQYF.